What follows describes a single T cell receptor beta chain. This specimen belongs to a study of blood T cell repertoires in COVID-19. The overall study: The cDNA or gDNA used as material had been derived from T cells, B-cell-depleted T cells, or PBMCs.

The V end lost 8 bases, the J end lost 10 bases, and 15 bases lay between the germline ends. The CDR3 is 13 residues long. Germline loops: CDR1 SEHNR, CDR2 FQNEAQ (reference sequence). Libraries were prepared by immunoSEQ multiplex PCR; TCRdb keeps only in-frame clonotypes and omits some of them. The sample holds about 59,000 clones, approximately 80% seen once. This clonotype was sampled from a human donor in a cohort sampled during active COVID-19. The sample consisted of peripheral blood. The V and J genes are TRBV7-9 and TRBJ1-6, with D possibly TRBD1 on 5 matching bases. CDR3: CASRLREDSPLHF. The CDR3 DNA is TGTGCCAGCCGACTCAGGGAGGACTCACCCCTCCACTTT.